The T cell receptor (beta chain) described here comes from a study of PD-L1 blockade in urothelial cancer. Germline CDR1 and CDR2: SGDLS and YYNGEE. V was trimmed by 0 bases and J by 2 bases, leaving 6 bases between them. CDR3 length equals 14 residues. Produced via immunoSEQ multiplex PCR; TCRdb's table is partial and in-frame only. The sample gives approximately 51,000 clones, just over 85% of which show up once; 22% is in the top ten. Noted time point: pretreatment peripheral blood. This TCR came from a man aged 60-69 years with urothelial cancer. The sample in question was PBMCs, obtained around atezolizumab (anti-PD-L1) treatment. The chain recombines TRBV9 with TRBJ1-3; D uncertain. The CDR3 is CASSVGSTGNTIYF. CDR3 coding DNA: TGTGCCAGCAGCGTAGGGTCTACTGGAAACACCATATATTTT.